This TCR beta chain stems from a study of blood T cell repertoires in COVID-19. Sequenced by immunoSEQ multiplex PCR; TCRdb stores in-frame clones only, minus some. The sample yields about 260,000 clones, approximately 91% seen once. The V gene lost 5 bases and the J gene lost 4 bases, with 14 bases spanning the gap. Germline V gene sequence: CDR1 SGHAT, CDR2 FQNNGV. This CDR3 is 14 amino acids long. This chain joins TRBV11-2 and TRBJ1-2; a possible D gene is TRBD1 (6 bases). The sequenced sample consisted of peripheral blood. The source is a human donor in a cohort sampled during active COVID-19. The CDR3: CASSHPGVAYGYTF. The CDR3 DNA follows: TGTGCCAGCAGCCACCCAGGGGTGGCCTATGGCTACACCTTC.